This T cell receptor beta chain was captured by sequencing in a study of low-dose radiotherapy and immunotherapy resistance in tumors. About the study: Each patient took aspirin at a dose of 300 mg by mouth once daily over the course of four cycles, with dosing beginning on cycle 1 day 1.

Time point specified: after trial treatment. Treatment denoted: LDRT plus nivolumab, ipilimumab, low-dose cyclophosphamide and aspirin (RACIN trial). Every donor was treated with nivolumab, ipilimumab, aspirin, low-dose cyclophosphamide and also low-dose radiotherapy. Covering alpha and beta chains, TRAV- and TRBV-specific primers were used for the first-strand cDNA. With a constant-region primer and a V-primer adapter, TCRs were subjected to 15 to 25 PCR cycles of amplification. TCRdb reprocessed the reads with MiXCR, giving one entry per CDR3 protein. Found here are about 39,000 distinct CDR3 sequences, around 20% of them singletons; the top ten hold 9.2%. There are 12 residues in the CDR3. Germline CDR1 reads DFQATT; CDR2 reads SNEGSKA (reference sequence). Trimming left V 2 bases short and J 9 bases short, with 13 bases between. This clonotype was counted at least ten times.

Sequencing was performed on PBMCs, taken after low-dose radiotherapy plus immunotherapy. This rearrangement joins TRBV20-1 to TRBJ1-2; D possibly corresponds to TRBD1 (6 bases). This clonotype was sampled from a female donor with ovarian cancer. CDR3 residues: CSARLGGGSYTF. CDR3 nucleotide sequence: TGCAGTGCTAGACTCGGGGGCGGGAGCTACACCTTC.